This T cell receptor (beta chain) was captured in a study of graft-versus-host responses after intestinal transplantation. As to this clone: Its antigen is as yet unknown.

Germline V gives CDR1 WSHSY, CDR2 SAAADI. This CDR3 has 13 residues. Trimming took 9 bases from V and 3 from J, leaving 12 bases between them. Assay used: immunoSEQ multiplex PCR; TCRdb lists only in-frame clones, some missing. The sample carries just under 90,000 clones, 75% to 90% recorded once. The chain couples TRBV10-2 to TRBJ1-3; D remains ambiguous. The sequence came from a human donor who received an intestinal transplant. Sample: unstimulated CD8+ T cells sorted from spleen or lymph node cells, taken before intestinal transplant. The CDR3 here is CASSPEFGNTIYF. Written as DNA, the CDR3 is TGCGCCAGTTCTCCGGAATTTGGAAACACCATATATTTT.